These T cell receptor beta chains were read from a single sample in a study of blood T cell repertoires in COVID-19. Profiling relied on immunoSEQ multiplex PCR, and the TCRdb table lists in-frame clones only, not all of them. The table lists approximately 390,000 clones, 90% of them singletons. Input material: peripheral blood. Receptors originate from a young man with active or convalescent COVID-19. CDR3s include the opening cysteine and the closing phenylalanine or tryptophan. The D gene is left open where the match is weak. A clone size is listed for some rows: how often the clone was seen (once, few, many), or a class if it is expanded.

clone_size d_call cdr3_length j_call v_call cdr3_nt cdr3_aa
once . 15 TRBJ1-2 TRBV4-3 TGCGCCAGCAGCCTTGCTCTCGGGGAGTACGGTGGCTACACCTTC CASSLALGEYGGYTF
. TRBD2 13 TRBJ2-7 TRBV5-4 TGTGCCAGTGCCCCTAGCGGGAGCTACGAGCAGTACTTC CASAPSGSYEQYF
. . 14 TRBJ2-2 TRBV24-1 TGTGCCACCAGTGATGGACATAACACCGGGGAGCTGTTTTTT CATSDGHNTGELFF
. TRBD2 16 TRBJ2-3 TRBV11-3 TGTGCCAGCAGCGGGCGACTAGCGGGAGCCGCAGATACGCAGTATTTT CASSGRLAGAADTQYF
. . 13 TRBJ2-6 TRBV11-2 TGTGCCAGCAACCAACCTGGGGCCAACGTGCTGACTTTC CASNQPGANVLTF
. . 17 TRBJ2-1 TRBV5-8 TGTGCCAGCAGCTTTTCTTTTGTCGGGAGTTCGTTTTCTAGGCAGTTCTTC CASSFSFVGSSFSRQFF
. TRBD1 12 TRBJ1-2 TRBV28 TGTGCCAGCGACAGGGGTTGGGGTGGCTACACCTTC CASDRGWGGYTF
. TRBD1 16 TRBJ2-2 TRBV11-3 TGTGCCAGCAGCGGACGGGACAGGGGAGGTACCGGGGAGCTGTTTTTT CASSGRDRGGTGELFF
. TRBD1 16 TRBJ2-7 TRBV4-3 TGCGCCAGCAGCCCAAGTTTGGGGACAGCCTCCTACGAGCAGTACTTC CASSPSLGTASYEQYF
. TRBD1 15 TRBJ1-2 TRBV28 TGTGCCAGCAGCCTTCTCCCGGGACAGGGGGCGGGCTACACCTTC CASSLLPGQGAGYTF
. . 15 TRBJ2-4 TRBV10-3 TGTGCCATCAGTGATCTAGGGGAAGCCAAAAACATTCAGTACTTC CAISDLGEAKNIQYF
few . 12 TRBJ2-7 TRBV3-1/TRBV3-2 TGTGCCAGCAGCCATTTACACGACGAGCAGTACTTC CASSHLHDEQYF
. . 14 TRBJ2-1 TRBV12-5 TGTGCTAGTGGATCGGGCGGGATGTTGGATGAGCAGTTCTTC CASGSGGMLDEQFF
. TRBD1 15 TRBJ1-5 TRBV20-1 TGCAGTGCTAGTTCCGACAGGGGGCTCGGTCAGCCCCAGCATTTT CSASSDRGLGQPQHF
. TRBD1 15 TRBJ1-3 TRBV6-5 TGTGCCAGCATCTTACAGGGGGCGCTAGGAAACACCATATATTTT CASILQGALGNTIYF
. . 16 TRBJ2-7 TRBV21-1 TGTGCCAGCAGCAAAGCTGACCAGGAGGAGACCTACGAGCAGTACTTC CASSKADQEETYEQYF
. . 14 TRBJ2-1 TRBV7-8 TGTGCCAGCAGCTTAAGTGACTTCTACAATGAGCAGTTCTTC CASSLSDFYNEQFF
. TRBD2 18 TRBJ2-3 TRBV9 TGTGCCAGCAGCGTAGGGACTAGCGCCCCAACAAGCACAGATACGCAGTATTTT CASSVGTSAPTSTDTQYF
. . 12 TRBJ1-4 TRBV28 TGTGCCAGCAGTTTTGGGGCAAGGGAACTGTTTTTT CASSFGARELFF
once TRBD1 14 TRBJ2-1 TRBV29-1 TGCAGCCTCCGCGGGACAGGGGTTTACAATGAGCAGTTCTTC CSLRGTGVYNEQFF
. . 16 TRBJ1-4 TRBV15 TGTGCCACCAGCAGAGGGACTGATCGGACTAATGAAAAACTGTTTTTT CATSRGTDRTNEKLFF
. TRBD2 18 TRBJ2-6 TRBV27 TGTGCCAGCAGTCAGACCCGGGACTATACGTCTGGGGCCAACGTCCTGACTTTC CASSQTRDYTSGANVLTF
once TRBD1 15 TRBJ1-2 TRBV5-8 TGTGCCAGCAGCCCTAGGACAGGGGGAGGCTATGGCTACACCTTC CASSPRTGGGYGYTF
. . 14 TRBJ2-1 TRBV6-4 TGTGCCAGCAGTGACTCCTTTTCCGCTAGTGAGCAGTTCTTC CASSDSFSASEQFF
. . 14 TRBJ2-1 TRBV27 TGTGCCAGCAGTTTGATGGGCATTTACAATGAGCAGTTCTTC CASSLMGIYNEQFF
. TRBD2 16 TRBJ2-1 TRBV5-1 TGCGCCAGCAGCCTCGCCGGGAGCGGGGCCCACAATGAGCAGTTCTTC CASSLAGSGAHNEQFF
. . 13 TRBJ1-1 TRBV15 TGTGCCACCAGCGGGTTTGAGGACACTGAAGCTTTCTTT CATSGFEDTEAFF
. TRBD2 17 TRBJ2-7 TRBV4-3 TGCGCCAGCAGCCAAGCGTTCGGCGGGAGGGCCTTCTACGAGCAGTACTTC CASSQAFGGRAFYEQYF
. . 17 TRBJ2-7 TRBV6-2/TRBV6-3 TGTGCCAGCAGTTACGAATCAGGGAGGGGGAGCTCCTACGAGCAGTACTTC CASSYESGRGSSYEQYF
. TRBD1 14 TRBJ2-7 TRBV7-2 TGTGCCAGCAGCTATACCGGGGACAGCCCCTATCAGTACTTC CASSYTGDSPYQYF
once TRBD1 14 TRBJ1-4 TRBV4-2 TGTGCCAGCAGTCCCGACAGGGATAATGAAAAACTGTTTTTT CASSPDRDNEKLFF
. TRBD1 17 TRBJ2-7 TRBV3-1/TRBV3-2 TGTGCCAGCAGCCACCAAGGGACAGGGGGTATCACCTACGAGCAGTACTTC CASSHQGTGGITYEQYF
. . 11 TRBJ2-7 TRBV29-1 TGCAGCGCGAGGGCGGAGGGCGAGCAGTACTTC CSARAEGEQYF
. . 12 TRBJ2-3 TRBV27 TGTGCCAGCAGTCCCAGAACAGATACGCAGTATTTT CASSPRTDTQYF
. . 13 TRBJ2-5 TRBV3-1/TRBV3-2 TGTGCCAGCAGCCATGCGGGGACCAAGACCCAGTACTTC CASSHAGTKTQYF